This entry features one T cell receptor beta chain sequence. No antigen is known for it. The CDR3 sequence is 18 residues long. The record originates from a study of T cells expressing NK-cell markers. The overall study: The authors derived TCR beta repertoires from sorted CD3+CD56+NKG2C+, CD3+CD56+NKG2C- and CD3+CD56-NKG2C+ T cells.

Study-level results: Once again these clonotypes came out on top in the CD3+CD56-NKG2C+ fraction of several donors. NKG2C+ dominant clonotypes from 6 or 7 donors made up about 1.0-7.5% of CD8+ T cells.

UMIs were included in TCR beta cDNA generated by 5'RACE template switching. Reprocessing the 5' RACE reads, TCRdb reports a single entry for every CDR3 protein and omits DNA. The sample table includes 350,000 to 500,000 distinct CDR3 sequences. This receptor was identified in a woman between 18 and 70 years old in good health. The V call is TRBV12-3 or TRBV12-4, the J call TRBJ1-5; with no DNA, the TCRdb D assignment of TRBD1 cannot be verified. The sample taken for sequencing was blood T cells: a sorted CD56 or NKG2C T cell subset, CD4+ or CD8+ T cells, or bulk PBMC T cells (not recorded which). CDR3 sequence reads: CASSYGTGKGYSNQPQHF.